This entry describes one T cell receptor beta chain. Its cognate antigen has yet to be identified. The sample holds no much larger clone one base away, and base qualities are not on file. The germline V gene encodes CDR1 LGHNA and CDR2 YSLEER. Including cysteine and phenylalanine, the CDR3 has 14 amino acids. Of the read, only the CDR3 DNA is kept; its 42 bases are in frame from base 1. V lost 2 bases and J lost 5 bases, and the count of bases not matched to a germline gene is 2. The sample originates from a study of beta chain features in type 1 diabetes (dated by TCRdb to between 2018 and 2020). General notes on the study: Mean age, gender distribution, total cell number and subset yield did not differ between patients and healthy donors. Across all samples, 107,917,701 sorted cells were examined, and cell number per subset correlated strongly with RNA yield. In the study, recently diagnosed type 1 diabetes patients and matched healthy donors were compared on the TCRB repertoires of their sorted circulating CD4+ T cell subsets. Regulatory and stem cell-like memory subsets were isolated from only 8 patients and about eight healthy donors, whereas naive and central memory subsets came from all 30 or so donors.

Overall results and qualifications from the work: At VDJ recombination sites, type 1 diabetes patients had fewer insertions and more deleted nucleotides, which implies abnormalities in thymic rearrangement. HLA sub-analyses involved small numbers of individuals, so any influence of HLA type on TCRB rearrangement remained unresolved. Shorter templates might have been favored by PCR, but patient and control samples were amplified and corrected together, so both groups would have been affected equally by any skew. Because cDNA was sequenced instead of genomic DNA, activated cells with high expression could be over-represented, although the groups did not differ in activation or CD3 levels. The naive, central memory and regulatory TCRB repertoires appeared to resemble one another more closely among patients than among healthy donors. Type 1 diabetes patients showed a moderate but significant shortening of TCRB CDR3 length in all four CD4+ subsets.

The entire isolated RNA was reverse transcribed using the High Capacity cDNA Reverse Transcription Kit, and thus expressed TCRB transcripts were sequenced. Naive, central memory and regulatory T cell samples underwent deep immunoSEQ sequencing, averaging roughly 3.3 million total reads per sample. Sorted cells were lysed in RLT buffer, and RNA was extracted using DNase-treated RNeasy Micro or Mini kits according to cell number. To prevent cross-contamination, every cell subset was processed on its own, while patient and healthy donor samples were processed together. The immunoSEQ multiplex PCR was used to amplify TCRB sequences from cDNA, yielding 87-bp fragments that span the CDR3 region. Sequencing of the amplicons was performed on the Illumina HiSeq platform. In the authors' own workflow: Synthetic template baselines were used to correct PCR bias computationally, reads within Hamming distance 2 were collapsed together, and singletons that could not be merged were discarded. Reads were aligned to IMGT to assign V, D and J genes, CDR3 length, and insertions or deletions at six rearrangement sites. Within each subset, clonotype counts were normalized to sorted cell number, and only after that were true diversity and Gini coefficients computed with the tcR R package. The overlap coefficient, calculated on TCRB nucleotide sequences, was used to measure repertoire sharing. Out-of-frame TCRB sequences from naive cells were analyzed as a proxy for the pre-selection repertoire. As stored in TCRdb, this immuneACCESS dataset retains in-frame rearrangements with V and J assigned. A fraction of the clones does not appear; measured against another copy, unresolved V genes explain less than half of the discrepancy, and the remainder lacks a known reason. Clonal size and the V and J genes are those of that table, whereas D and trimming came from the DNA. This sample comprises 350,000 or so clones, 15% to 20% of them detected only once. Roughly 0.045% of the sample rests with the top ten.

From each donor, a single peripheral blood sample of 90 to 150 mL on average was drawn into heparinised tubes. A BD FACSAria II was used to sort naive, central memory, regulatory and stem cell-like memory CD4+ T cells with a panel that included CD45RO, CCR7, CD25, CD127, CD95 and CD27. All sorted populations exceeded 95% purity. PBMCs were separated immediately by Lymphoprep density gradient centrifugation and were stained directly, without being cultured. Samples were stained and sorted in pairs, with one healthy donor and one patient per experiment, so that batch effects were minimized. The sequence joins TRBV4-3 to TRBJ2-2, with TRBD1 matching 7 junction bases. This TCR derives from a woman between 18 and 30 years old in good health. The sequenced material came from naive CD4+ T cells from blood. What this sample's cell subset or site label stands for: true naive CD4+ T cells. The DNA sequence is TGCGCCAGCAGCCAATTACAGGGGACCGGGGAGCTGTTTTTT. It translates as CASSQLQGTGELFF.